This paragraph covers one TCR beta chain sequence. The sample comes from a study of blood T cell repertoires in COVID-19. Study context: Sample material is recorded as cDNA or gDNA derived from T cells, B-cell-depleted T cells, or PBMCs.

Sequencing was performed with immunoSEQ multiplex PCR; in TCRdb, only in-frame clones are kept and a portion is missing. This sample has tens of thousands of clones, with approximately 82% found just once. The CDR3 sequence is 15 residues long. V gave up 6 bases and J gave up 2 bases; unmatched junction bases: 8. Germline CDR1 and CDR2: SEHNR and FQNEAQ (reference sequence). The TCR originated in a human donor in a cohort sampled during active COVID-19. The gene calls are TRBV7-9 and TRBJ2-3; 7 positions agree with TRBD2. Sequenced material: peripheral blood. Written as DNA, the CDR3 is TGTGCCAGCAGTCAACTAGCGAGCCCCACAGATACGCAGTATTTT. This translates into CASSQLASPTDTQYF.